One sample yielded the 9 T cell receptor beta chains listed below, sequenced in a study of blood T cell repertoires in COVID-19. Data came from immunoSEQ multiplex PCR; TCRdb stores just in-frame clones and leaves some out. The top ten clones hold 5% of a sample with about 49,000 clones, about 88% of them seen once. Sequences were obtained from peripheral blood. These receptors all stem from a man in his forties or fifties with active COVID-19.

A few counts support this clone. The chain uses TRBV7-9 and TRBJ2-5; 8 nucleotides agree with TRBD1. The CDR3 is made up of 15 amino acids. Germline V gene sequence: CDR1 SEHNR, CDR2 FQNEAQ (reference sequence). V shed 5 bases and J 1 base; nucleotides not matched to a gene: 6. The CDR3 sequence: CASSLGQGAQETQYF. The CDR3 DNA sequence: TGTGCCAGCAGCCTCGGCCAGGGGGCCCAAGAGACCCAGTACTTC.

The chain has TRBV28 and TRBJ1-4; D is unresolved. The germline CDR1 and CDR2 sequences are MDHEN and SYDVKM. This CDR3 region has 11 residues. In nucleotides, the CDR3 is TGTGGAAACGGAACTAATGAAAAACTGTTTTTT. This translates into CGNGTNEKLFF.

This clone was picked up a small number of times. This chain uses TRBV10-1 with TRBJ2-3, with TRBD2 matching 14 bases. The CDR3 extends over 19 amino acids. Germline V lookup: CDR1 WNHNN, CDR2 SYGVQD (reference sequence). The ends lost 0 bases at V and 2 bases at J; junction bases unmatched: 7. The CDR3 DNA sequence: TGCGCCAGCAGTGAGTCGAGGACTAGCGGGAGGAGAGACACAGATACGCAGTATTTT. Translating gives CASSESRTSGRRDTDTQYF.

This clone has more than one count but fewer than ten. The J gene is TRBJ2-6, the V gene TRBV29-1; tentatively, D is TRBD2 (6 bases). The CDR3 covers 16 residues. V was cut by 7 bases and J by 0 bases, with 16 bases left in between. Germline CDR1 is SQVTM and CDR2 is ANQGSEA. CDR3 sequence reads: CSAGRGTPSGANVLTF. CDR3 nucleotides: TGCAGCGCCGGTCGGGGGACTCCCTCTGGGGCCAACGTCCTGACTTTC.

The rearrangement joins TRBV7-8 to TRBJ2-1; possible D gene TRBD1, 5 bases. The CDR3 loop spans 15 amino acids. The germline V gene has CDR1 SGHVS and CDR2 FQNEAQ. Trimming removed 5 bases at V and 7 bases at J, with 18 bases between. CDR3 DNA: TGTGCCAGCAGCCCCCTGGGGCAGAATACAAATGAGCAGTTCTTC. Its protein product is CASSPLGQNTNEQFF.

The genes are TRBV6-1 and TRBJ2-7; D remains ambiguous. Trimming took off 2 bases at V and 0 bases at J, with 5 bases between the two ends. This CDR3 region has 13 residues. Germline V gene lookup returns CDR1 MNHNS and CDR2 SASEGT. DNA for the CDR3: TGTGCCAGCAGTGAACCGTTCTCCTACGAGCAGTACTTC. It encodes CASSEPFSYEQYF.

The rearrangement links TRBV6-2 or TRBV6-3 to TRBJ1-2, with D perhaps matching TRBD1 (5 bases). Germline CDR1 MNHEY, CDR2 SVGEGT. The CDR3 is 14 residues long. V lost 5 bases, J lost 6 bases, and 16 bases lay in between. CDR3 in amino acids: CASSPTAVFDGYTF. In nucleotides, the CDR3 is TGTGCCAGCAGTCCGACAGCCGTTTTCGATGGCTACACCTTC.

This clone was observed once. The rearrangement links TRBV5-1 to TRBJ1-2; 7 nucleotides align to TRBD1. The CDR3 has 14 amino acids. The V gene's germline CDR1 is SGHRS and CDR2 YFSETQ. V lost 3 bases to trimming and J lost 6 bases; unmatched junction nucleotides: 8. The CDR3 loop is CASSSLQGRHGYTF. The CDR3 DNA is TGCGCCAGCAGCTCCTTACAGGGGAGGCATGGCTACACCTTC. Full variable domain (outside the CDR3, taken from reference TRBV5-1 and TRBJ1-2): KAGVTQTPRYLIKTRGQQVTLSCSPISGHRSVSWYQQTPGQGLQFLFEYFSETQRNKGNFPGRFSGRQFSNSRSEMNVSTLELGDSALYLCASSSLQGRHGYTFGSGTRLTVV.

The V and J genes are TRBV7-8 and TRBJ1-2, with D tentatively TRBD1 (5 bases). The CDR3 sequence is 16 residues long. Germline V gives CDR1 SGHVS, CDR2 FQNEAQ. Trimming shortened V by 1 base and J by 1 base, and 13 bases separated the two germline ends. This chain's CDR3 is CASSLVGGELNYGYTF. The CDR3 DNA sequence: TGTGCCAGCAGCTTAGTCGGGGGGGAGCTTAACTATGGCTACACCTTC.